This TCR beta chain was obtained from a study of T cells after yellow fever vaccination. Looking at the study overall: When fractions had low cell numbers, they were prepared with SMART-Seq v4 Ultra Low Input. Whole-study findings and limits: The secondary response showed a weaker magnitude and a faster peak, day 5 versus 15.

5'RACE template switching produced TCR cDNA carrying a universal primer site and UMIs. A single record per CDR3 protein comes from TCRdb applying MiXCR to the 5' RACE reads. The sample lists roughly 120,000 distinct CDR3 sequences, 8.4% occurring once. This CDR3 has 17 amino acids. Germline V gene sequence: CDR1 SGHAT, CDR2 FQNNGV. This clonotype was seen only once. Its antigen remains unknown. The junction and the germline gene differ at one end; a read error may be behind it. The sequence was obtained from a young man who received the YFV17D yellow fever vaccine. The input for sequencing was CD8+ T cells sorted from PBMCs, taken 45 days after the yellow fever booster vaccination. The J gene is TRBJ2-1, the V gene TRBV11-2; 10 nucleotides line up with TRBD2. The CDR3 region has the DNA TGTTCCAGCAGCCAGGAACCGAGCGGGAGGGAAATCAATGAGCAGTTCTTC. It is translated as CSSSQEPSGREINEQFF.